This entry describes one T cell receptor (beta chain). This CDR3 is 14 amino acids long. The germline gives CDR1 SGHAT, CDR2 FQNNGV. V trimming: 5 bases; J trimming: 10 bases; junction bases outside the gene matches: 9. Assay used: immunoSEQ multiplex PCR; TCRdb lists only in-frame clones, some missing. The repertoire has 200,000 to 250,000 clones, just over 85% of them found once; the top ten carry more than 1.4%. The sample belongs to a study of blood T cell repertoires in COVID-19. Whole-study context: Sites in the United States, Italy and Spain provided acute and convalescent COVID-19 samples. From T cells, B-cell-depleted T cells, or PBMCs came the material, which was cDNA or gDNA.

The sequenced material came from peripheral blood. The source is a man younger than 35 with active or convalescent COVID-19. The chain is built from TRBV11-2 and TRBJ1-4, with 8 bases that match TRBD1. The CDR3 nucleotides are TGTGCCAGCAGCCTGACAGGGGTTGCCCCAAAACTGTTTTTT. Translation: CASSLTGVAPKLFF.